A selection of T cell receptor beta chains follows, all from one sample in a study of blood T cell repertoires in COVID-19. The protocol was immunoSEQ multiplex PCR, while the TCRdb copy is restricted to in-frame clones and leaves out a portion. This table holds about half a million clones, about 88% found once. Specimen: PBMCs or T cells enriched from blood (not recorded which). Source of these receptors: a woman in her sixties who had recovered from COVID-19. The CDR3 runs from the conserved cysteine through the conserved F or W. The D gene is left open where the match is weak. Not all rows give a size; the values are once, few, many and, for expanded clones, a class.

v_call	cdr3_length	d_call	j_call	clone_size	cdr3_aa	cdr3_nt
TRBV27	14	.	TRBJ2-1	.	CASSPTLAGIEQFF	TGTGCCAGCAGTCCAACTCTTGCGGGGATTGAGCAGTTCTTC
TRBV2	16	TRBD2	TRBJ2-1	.	CASGTSGGISYNEQFF	TGTGCCAGCGGGACTAGCGGGGGGATTTCCTACAATGAGCAGTTCTTC
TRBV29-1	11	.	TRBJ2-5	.	CSVVRGETQYF	TGCAGCGTAGTAAGGGGAGAGACCCAGTACTTC
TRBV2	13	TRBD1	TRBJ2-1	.	CAREDRTYNEQFF	TGTGCCAGGGAGGACAGGACCTACAATGAGCAGTTCTTC
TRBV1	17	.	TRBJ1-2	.	CTSSQSSGTGEHYGYTF	TGCACCAGCAGCCAATCTTCCGGGACAGGGGAACACTATGGCTACACCTTC
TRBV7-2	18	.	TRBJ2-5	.	CASSPKQASPLLQETQYF	TGTGCCAGCAGTCCAAAGCAGGCTAGCCCACTCCTCCAAGAGACCCAGTACTTC
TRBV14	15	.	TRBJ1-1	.	CASSQQHLRYTEAFF	TGTGCCAGCAGCCAACAACACCTCAGGTACACTGAAGCTTTCTTT
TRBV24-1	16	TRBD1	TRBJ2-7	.	CATSAKGQWGFYEQYF	TGTGCCACCAGTGCCAAGGGACAGTGGGGTTTCTACGAGCAGTACTTC
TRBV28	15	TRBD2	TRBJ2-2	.	CASTGRLADTGELFF	TGTGCCAGCACGGGGCGGCTAGCGGACACCGGGGAGCTGTTTTTT
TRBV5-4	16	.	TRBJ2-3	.	CASSMFAGGGTDTQYF	TGTGCCAGCAGCATGTTCGCAGGTGGCGGCACAGATACGCAGTATTTT
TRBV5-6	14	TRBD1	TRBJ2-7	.	CASSLRTGAYEQYF	TGTGCCAGCAGCTTAAGGACAGGAGCCTACGAGCAGTACTTC
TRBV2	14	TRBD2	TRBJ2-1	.	CASSDPGLANEQFF	TGTGCCAGCAGTGACCCGGGACTAGCGAATGAGCAGTTCTTC
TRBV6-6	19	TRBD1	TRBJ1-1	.	CASSPDVGQGLHSTTEAFF	TGTGCCAGCAGTCCGGACGTGGGACAGGGGTTGCACTCGACCACTGAAGCTTTCTTT
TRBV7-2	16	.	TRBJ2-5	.	CASSLAGGAVLETQYF	TGTGCCAGCAGCTTAGCGGGGGGTGCGGTATTAGAGACCCAGTACTTC
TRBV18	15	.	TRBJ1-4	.	CASSPWQGQAEKLFF	TGTGCCAGCTCACCATGGCAGGGGCAGGCTGAAAAACTGTTTTTT
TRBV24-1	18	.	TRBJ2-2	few	CATSVGLRGLAKTGELFF	TGTGCCACCAGTGTGGGTCTTCGGGGTCTGGCTAAAACCGGGGAGCTGTTTTTT
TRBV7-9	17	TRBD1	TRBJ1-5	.	CARPCDRGLYSNQPQHF	TGTGCCAGACCCTGCGACAGGGGGCTGTATAGCAATCAGCCCCAGCATTTT
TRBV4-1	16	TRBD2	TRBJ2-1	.	CASSQVNSGGYNEQFF	TGCGCCAGCAGCCAAGTTAATAGCGGGGGCTACAATGAGCAGTTCTTC
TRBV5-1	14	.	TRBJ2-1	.	CASSLEASYNEQFF	TGCGCCAGCAGCTTGGAAGCCTCATACAATGAGCAGTTCTTC
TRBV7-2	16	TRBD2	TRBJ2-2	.	CASSKGTSGGDRELFF	TGTGCCAGCAGCAAAGGGACTAGCGGGGGCGACCGGGAGCTGTTTTTT
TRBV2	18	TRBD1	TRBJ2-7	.	CASSEVKWVGTGGDEQYF	TGTGCCAGCAGTGAAGTGAAGTGGGTTGGGACAGGGGGCGACGAGCAGTACTTC
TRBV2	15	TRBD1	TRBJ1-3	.	CASRETGGIGNTIYF	TGTGCCAGCAGGGAGACAGGGGGAATTGGAAACACCATATATTTT
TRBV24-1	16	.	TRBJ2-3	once	CATSQGGGGGTDTQYF	TGTGCCACCAGTCAAGGGGGCGGAGGGGGCACAGATACGCAGTATTTT
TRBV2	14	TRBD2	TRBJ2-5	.	CASSGLAGDETQYF	TGTGCCAGCAGTGGGCTAGCGGGGGATGAGACCCAGTACTTC
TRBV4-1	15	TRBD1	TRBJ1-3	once	CASSQGTGWGNTIYF	TGCGCCAGCAGCCAAGGGACAGGATGGGGAAACACCATATATTTT
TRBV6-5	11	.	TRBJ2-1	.	CASSYVGQQFF	TGTGCCAGCAGTTACGTGGGGCAGCAGTTCTTC
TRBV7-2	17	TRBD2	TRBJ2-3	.	CASSAQTGTSGTDTQYF	TGTGCCAGCAGCGCGCAAACCGGGACTAGCGGCACAGATACGCAGTATTTT
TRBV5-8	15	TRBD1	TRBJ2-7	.	CASPSWDRLTYEQYF	TGTGCCAGCCCCAGCTGGGACAGGCTAACCTACGAGCAGTACTTC
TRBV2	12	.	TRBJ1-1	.	CASRDTAVGAFF	TGTGCCAGCAGAGATACAGCAGTTGGAGCTTTCTTT
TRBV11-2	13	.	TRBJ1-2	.	CASSPDTNYGYTF	TGTGCCAGCAGCCCCGACACCAACTATGGCTACACCTTC
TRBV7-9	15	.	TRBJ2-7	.	CASSLASSASYEQYF	TGTGCCAGCAGCTTAGCATCCAGCGCGTCCTACGAGCAGTACTTC
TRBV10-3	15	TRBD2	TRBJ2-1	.	CAISAAGGDHNEQFF	TGTGCCATCAGTGCAGCGGGGGGGGACCACAATGAGCAGTTCTTC
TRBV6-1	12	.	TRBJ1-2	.	CASSEARRTYTF	TGTGCCAGCAGTGAAGCTCGGAGGACCTACACCTTC
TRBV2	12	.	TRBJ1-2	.	CASSDSGGRDTF	TGTGCCAGCAGTGATAGCGGGGGGAGGGACACCTTC
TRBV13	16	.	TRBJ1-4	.	CASSLGLDSLGEKLFF	TGTGCCAGCAGCTTAGGCCTGGACAGCCTAGGTGAAAAACTGTTTTTT
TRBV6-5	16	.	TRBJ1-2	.	CASSYSGLAGDYGYTF	TGTGCCAGCAGTTACTCGGGGTTGGCAGGGGACTATGGCTACACCTTC
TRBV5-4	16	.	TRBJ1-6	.	CASSVGAGMFDSPLHF	TGTGCCAGCAGCGTTGGGGCAGGGATGTTTGATTCACCCCTCCACTTT
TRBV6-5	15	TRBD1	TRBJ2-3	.	CASSSGQGNTDTQYF	TGTGCCAGCAGTTCTGGACAGGGAAACACAGATACGCAGTATTTT
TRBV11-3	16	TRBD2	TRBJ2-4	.	CASSSLTSGGKNIQYF	TGTGCCAGCAGCTCTTTGACTAGCGGGGGAAAAAACATTCAGTACTTC
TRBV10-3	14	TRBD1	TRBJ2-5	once	CAISHLTGLETQYF	TGTGCCATCAGTCACCTGACAGGGCTAGAGACCCAGTACTTC
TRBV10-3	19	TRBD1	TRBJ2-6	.	CAISGSLTGGSSGANVLTF	TGTGCCATCAGTGGCTCCTTGACAGGGGGCTCCTCTGGGGCCAACGTCCTGACTTTC
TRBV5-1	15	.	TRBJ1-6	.	CASSPEGGYNSPLHF	TGCGCCAGCAGCCCTGAAGGGGGCTATAATTCACCCCTCCACTTT
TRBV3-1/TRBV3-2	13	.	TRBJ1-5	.	CASSQDVGQPQHF	TGTGCCAGCAGCCAAGATGTCGGTCAGCCCCAGCATTTT
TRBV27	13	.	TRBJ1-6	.	CASSFRGNSPLHF	TGTGCCAGCAGTTTCAGGGGCAATTCACCCCTCCACTTT